Listed below are T cell receptor beta chains from one sample, sequenced in a study of shared clonotypes between healthy human individuals. TCRdb keeps only in-frame clones here, not all; method: immunoSEQ multiplex PCR. The data show roughly 2.2 million clones, about nine tenths seen once. Material: naive CD4+ T cells from PBMCs. The source is a man between 18 and 35 years old in good health. Some clones in this sample may be carry-over from other donors' samples. Each CDR3 is given with its conserved first and last residue. The order of the fields is V gene, J gene, CDR3 protein.

TRBV19	TRBJ2-4	CASSTGILAKNIQYF
TRBV2	TRBJ2-1	CASSEEAGGGYNEQFF
TRBV19	TRBJ1-1	CASEGGAANTEAFF
TRBV2	TRBJ2-5	CASSGTGTETQYF
TRBV5-1	TRBJ1-5	CASSQEGTQPQHF
TRBV5-6	TRBJ2-7	CASSLFGEYYEQYF
TRBV2	TRBJ2-1	CASSEGGEQFF
TRBV28	TRBJ1-2	CASSPWGATGNYGYTF
TRBV11-2	TRBJ1-2	CASSLDAGPNYGYTF
TRBV12-5	TRBJ2-3	CASGLGTGLSTDTQYF
TRBV29-1	TRBJ2-7	CSVRQATASYEQYF
TRBV2	TRBJ2-7	CASSAGLDRKQYF
TRBV19	TRBJ2-2	CASSGTGLGTGELFF
TRBV19	TRBJ2-1	CASSATRTQDEQFF
TRBV28	TRBJ2-7	CASSPGGAYEQYF
TRBV9	TRBJ1-3	CASSVESHSGNTIYF
TRBV30	TRBJ2-4	CAWSGGTALAGGDLAKNIQYF
TRBV5-1	TRBJ1-1	CASSLRSSGNTEAFF
TRBV28	TRBJ1-4	CASSLPPPEKLFF
TRBV11-2	TRBJ2-3	CASSLVPSYTQYF
TRBV5-6	TRBJ1-5	CASSSGQGLVQPQHF
TRBV6-5	TRBJ2-1	CASRVTAGVYGEQFF
TRBV6-6	TRBJ1-5	CASCFSNQPQHF
TRBV30	TRBJ2-5	CAWNTGRETQYF
TRBV6-1	TRBJ2-5	CATTLRVYETQYF
TRBV10-3	TRBJ2-3	CAVGRQYRTDTQYF
TRBV7-3	TRBJ2-2	CASSLIGVSANTGELFF
TRBV18	TRBJ1-5	CASSPGGKDQPQHF
TRBV6-6	TRBJ2-5	CASPWGLADQETQYF
TRBV30	TRBJ1-5	CAWSKSYSNQPQHF
TRBV7-6	TRBJ2-7	CASSLALQGGGEQYF
TRBV5-1	TRBJ2-1	CASSLAGTADYNEQFF
TRBV10-2	TRBJ2-3	CASSGTYGWADTQYF
TRBV4-2	TRBJ2-3	CASSQIAGVSDTQYF
TRBV30	TRBJ1-2	CAWRSGFYGYTF
TRBV11-3	TRBJ2-5	CASSHEGGLETQYF